Here is one T cell receptor beta chain with its context. This entry belongs to a study of T cell changes during pregnancy in multiple sclerosis. Generated by immunoSEQ multiplex PCR, the TCRdb table keeps only in-frame clones and is missing some. The repertoire consists of about 70,000 clones, with around 94% occurring once and the leading ten covering less than 0.65%. The CDR3 loop spans 17 amino acids. Germline V gene sequence: CDR1 SGHDT, CDR2 YYEEEE. Unmatched junction bases numbered 8, after V lost 5 bases and J lost 4 bases. Sequencing used peripheral blood, obtained in the third trimester of pregnancy. V is TRBV5-6 and J is TRBJ2-1; 14 bases agree with TRBD2. The TCR was taken from a female donor with multiple sclerosis, enrolled in a pregnancy study. CDR3 DNA sequence: TGTGCCAGCAGTCAGGGACTAGCGGGGGCCTTATACAATGAGCAGTTCTTC. This translates into CASSQGLAGALYNEQFF. Complete variable domain (other parts from reference TRBV5-6 and TRBJ2-1): DAGVTQSPTHLIKTRGQQVTLRCSPKSGHDTVSWYQQALGQGPQFIFQYYEEEERQRGNFPDRFSGHQFPNYSSELNVNALLLGDSALYLCASSQGLAGALYNEQFFGPGTRLTVL.